Below, 18 T cell receptor beta chains from the same sample are listed, as sequenced in a study of PD-1 blockade in classical Hodgkin lymphoma. Brentuximab vedotin exposure varied, and every patient relapsed after autologous stem cell transplantation. Sequenced by immunoSEQ multiplex PCR; TCRdb stores in-frame clones only, minus some. Altogether 90,000 to 100,000 clones are present, approximately 92% being singletons, with the ten largest covering 2.8%. Sequencing was performed on peripheral blood mononuclear cells (PBMCs), taken at baseline. These receptors all come from a human donor with classical Hodgkin lymphoma.

The rearrangement links TRBV19 to TRBJ1-5; D is undetermined. V shed 9 bases and J shed 9 bases, with 21 bases lying between them. The germline gives CDR1 LNHDA, CDR2 SQIVND (reference sequence). The CDR3 totals 14 residues. Here the CDR3 reads CASRVIVTNGPQHF. Here the CDR3 DNA reads TGTGCCAGCCGGGTGATCGTCACCAATGGGCCCCAGCATTTT.

This clone was observed once. The rearrangement joins TRBV4-2 to TRBJ2-1; 14 positions match TRBD2. Trimming removed 4 bases from V and 1 base from J; junction bases left unmatched: 12. Germline assignment: CDR1 LGHNA and CDR2 YNFKEQ. The CDR3 runs to 20 residues. In DNA, the CDR3 is TGTGCCAGCAGCCGAGAACCGGGACTAGCGGGAGATATTTCCTACAATGAGCAGTTCTTC. Protein sequence: CASSREPGLAGDISYNEQFF.

The count of this clone is one. The rearrangement links TRBV19 to TRBJ2-7; 8 positions agree with TRBD2. Per the germline V gene, CDR1 is LNHDA and CDR2 is SQIVND (reference sequence). The junction had 12 bases not matched to a gene; V was cut back by 3 bases and J by 2 bases. This CDR3 comprises 17 residues. The CDR3 spells CASSIGPRGSGAYEQYF. The CDR3 bases are TGTGCCAGTAGTATCGGCCCTCGTGGTAGCGGGGCCTACGAGCAGTACTTC.

V usage is TRBV6-6 and J usage is TRBJ2-7; the match to TRBD1 covers 10 bases. The CDR3 is 13 amino acids. Per germline, CDR1 MNHNY and CDR2 SVGAGI (reference sequence). V dropped 6 bases and J dropped 5; count of bases not matched to a gene: 4. The CDR3 nucleotides read TGTGCCAGCAGGACAGGGGGCTGGGACGAGCAGTACTTC. Protein sequence: CASRTGGWDEQYF.

The rearrangement uses TRBV6-1 and TRBJ2-6, with D maybe TRBD1 (6 bases). Between the trimmed V and J ends, which lost 7 bases and 2 bases, there was a span of 6 bases. Germline values: CDR1 MNHNS, CDR2 SASEGT. The CDR3 extends over 13 amino acids. This chain's CDR3 is CASKGAGANVLTF. In nucleotides, the CDR3 is TGTGCCAGCAAGGGGGCTGGGGCCAACGTCCTGACTTTC.

The rearrangement links TRBV7-3 to TRBJ2-1; TRBD2 matches at 8 bases. The V and J ends lost 1 base and 14 bases, in that order; junction bases with no gene match: 13. The V gene's germline CDR1 is SGHTA and CDR2 FQGTGA. CDR3 length: 15 amino acids. The CDR3 coding sequence is TGTGCCAGCAGCTTAAATTGGGACGGGACTAGTCGGAAGTTCTTC. This sequence encodes CASSLNWDGTSRKFF.

This rearrangement joins TRBV28 to TRBJ1-2, with D unresolved. Trimming removed 1 base at V and 1 base at J, with 7 bases between. Germline CDR1 reads MDHEN; CDR2 reads SYDVKM. The CDR3 is made up of 14 amino acids. CDR3 amino acids: CASSLSDLNYGYTF. The CDR3 bases are TGTGCCAGCAGTTTATCAGATCTTAACTATGGCTACACCTTC.

The chain employs TRBV2 and TRBJ1-5; 8 nucleotides line up with TRBD1. The V gene's germline CDR1 is SNHLY and CDR2 FYNNEI. Trimming cost V 7 bases and J 6 bases; bases outside gene matches: 8. The CDR3 spans 14 residues. CDR3: CASNPQGAGQPQHF. CDR3 nucleotides: TGTGCCAGCAATCCCCAGGGGGCCGGTCAGCCCCAGCATTTT.

The chain has TRBV5-4 and TRBJ1-2, with 12 positions matching TRBD1. V gave up 2 bases and J gave up 8 bases; unmatched junction bases: 7. From germline, CDR1 is SGHNT and CDR2 YYREEE (reference sequence). The CDR3 consists of 15 residues. CDR3 protein: CASSFPGQGAGGYTF. CDR3 DNA: TGTGCCAGCAGCTTTCCGGGACAGGGGGCGGGAGGCTACACCTTC.

This rearrangement joins TRBV9 to TRBJ2-7; possibly TRBD2 for D (6 bases). V lost 5 bases and J 3 bases, leaving 18 bases between the germline ends. This CDR3 contains 15 residues. Germline-derived CDR1 and CDR2 are SGDLS and YYNGEE. The CDR3 reads CASSSEGGIFYEQYF. DNA for the CDR3: TGTGCCAGCAGTTCAGAAGGCGGGATTTTCTACGAGCAGTACTTC.

V gene TRBV10-3 combines with J gene TRBJ1-5; 7 bases align to TRBD1. The V gene end was trimmed by 8 bases and the J gene end by 4 bases; junction bases not matched to a gene: 8. The V gene's germline CDR1 is ENHRY and CDR2 SYGVKD. This CDR3 region has 14 residues. CDR3 coding DNA: TGTGCCATCTCCACGGGACAGCTTAATCAGCCCCAGCATTTT. The encoded protein is CAISTGQLNQPQHF.

The rearrangement uses TRBV19 and TRBJ1-2, with 8 bases fitting TRBD1. Germline-derived CDR1 and CDR2 are LNHDA and SQIVND (reference sequence). V was pared by 0 bases and J by 12 bases, with 9 bases of the junction left unmatched. The CDR3 consists of 14 residues. DNA for the CDR3: TGTGCCAGTAGTATAGACAGGGGGCGGTTCGGGGACACCTTC. Translated: CASSIDRGRFGDTF.

This clone was counted a single time. The V call is TRBV6-1, the J call TRBJ2-7, with D unclear. Trimming stripped 2 bases from V and 6 bases from J, with 11 bases between. The length of the CDR3 is 13 residues. Germline V CDR1 and CDR2: MNHNS, SASEGT. DNA of the CDR3: TGTGCCAGCAGTGAATGGTACTGGACCGAGCAGTACTTC. Its protein product is CASSEWYWTEQYF.

V gene TRBV27 combines with J gene TRBJ1-5; 11 positions match TRBD1. The germline V gene has CDR1 MNHEY and CDR2 SMNVEV (reference sequence). The CDR3 runs 15 residues. V gave up 6 bases and J gave up 3 bases; unmatched junction bases: 4. The CDR3 spells CASSGQGAINQPQHF. The DNA for the CDR3 is TGTGCCAGCAGCGGACAGGGGGCTATCAATCAGCCCCAGCATTTT.

The V call is TRBV4-1, the J call TRBJ1-1; D gene uncertain. The CDR3 extends over 13 amino acids. The germline V gene has CDR1 MGHRA and CDR2 YSYEKL. V lost 3 bases to trimming and J lost 5 bases, with 10 bases between them. This CDR3 is CASSQQQRTEAFF. CDR3 nucleotide sequence: TGCGCCAGCAGCCAGCAACAGAGAACTGAAGCTTTCTTT.

The V call is TRBV18, the J call TRBJ2-1, with 7 nucleotides matching TRBD1. The CDR3 contains 13 residues. Per germline, CDR1 KGHSH and CDR2 LQKENI. V shed 7 bases, J shed 4 bases, and the junction held 4 bases outside the gene matches. The DNA of the CDR3 is TGTGCCAGCTTACGGACAGGTTACAATGAGCAGTTCTTC. This translates into CASLRTGYNEQFF.

This chain joins TRBV5-1 and TRBJ2-2; D is unclear. Deletions cut 4 bases from V and 5 bases from J, with 9 bases between. The CDR3 totals 13 residues. Germline CDR1 is SGHRS and CDR2 is YFSETQ. The CDR3 sequence is CASSRAETGELFF. In DNA, the CDR3 is TGCGCCAGCAGCAGGGCTGAAACCGGGGAGCTGTTTTTT. Based on the CDR3 plus reference TRBV5-1 and TRBJ2-2, the full variable domain is KAGVTQTPRYLIKTRGQQVTLSCSPISGHRSVSWYQQTPGQGLQFLFEYFSETQRNKGNFPGRFSGRQFSNSRSEMNVSTLELGDSALYLCASSRAETGELFFGEGSRLTVL.

V and J are TRBV10-3 and TRBJ2-1; weak D call: TRBD1 (5 bases). V was shortened by 8 bases and J by 8 bases, with 19 bases between the two germline ends. From germline, CDR1 is ENHRY and CDR2 SYGVKD. This CDR3 comprises 14 residues. CDR3 sequence: CAIQRSEQADEQFF. Written as DNA, the CDR3 is TGTGCCATCCAGAGAAGTGAACAGGCCGATGAGCAGTTCTTC.